The TCR beta chain under discussion was sequenced for a study of human CD4 T cells and Enterobacteriaceae. Proliferating activated T cells were sorted by FACS as CFSE-low CD25+ ICOS+ after about 6-7 days. At a 2:1 ratio, CFSE-labeled memory CD4+ T cells were cultured with irradiated autologous monocytes pulsed with antigen. Memory CD4+ T cells were sorted as all CD4+ cells except CD45RA+CCR7+CD95- naive cells, over 95% pure. CD8+, CD14+, CD16+, CD56+, CD19+ and CD25-bright cells were excluded before sorting. This clone was seen more than once but under ten times. Per germline, CDR1 MDHEN and CDR2 SYDVKM. With V trimmed by 5 bases and J by 7 bases, 11 bases remained unmatched. The CDR3 is made up of 16 amino acids. Some clones are missing from TCRdb's copy, which holds only in-frame ones; the method was immunoSEQ multiplex PCR. The repertoire consists of roughly 1,100 clones, with around 32% occurring once and the leading ten covering 25% to 40%.

The rearrangement joins TRBV28 to TRBJ1-4; TRBD1 agrees at 9 bases. This clonotype was sampled from a human donor in good health. Input material: bacteria-reactive CD4+ T cells grown in culture. Subset meaning: CFSE-low proliferating memory CD4 T cells sorted after in vitro stimulation with a heat-inactivated bacterium or M. tuberculosis lysate. CDR3 DNA: TGTGCCAGCAGTACTCCGGGACAGGGATTCGGTGAAAAACTGTTTTTT. This gives the protein CASSTPGQGFGEKLFF. The full variable domain, in which reference TRBV28 and TRBJ1-4 provide the parts outside the CDR3, is DVKVTQSSRYLVKRTGEKVFLECVQDMDHENMFWYRQDPGLGLRLIYFSYDVKMKEKGDIPEGYSVSREKKERFSLILESASTNQTSMYLCASSTPGQGFGEKLFFGSGTQLSVL.